The rows below give T cell receptor beta chains drawn from one sample of a study of response to subunit inactivated influenza vaccine. In TCRdb, the RT-PCR reads were re-called with MiXCR into one record per CDR3 protein. The table has hundreds of thousands of distinct CDR3 sequences, roughly 10% seen once. These data also featured in a second study, about T cells expressing NK-cell markers.

Sequenced material: PBMCs from blood, taken on the day of vaccination. All receptors derive from a middle-aged man who received an inactivated influenza vaccine. Both conserved end residues are trimmed from each CDR3. The order of the fields is J gene, V gene, CDR3 protein.

j_call: TRBJ1-5
v_call: TRBV2
cdr3_aa: AGGDGGHNQPQH

j_call: TRBJ2-7
v_call: TRBV6-5
cdr3_aa: ASSYSGSGRHYEQY

j_call: TRBJ2-5
v_call: TRBV30
cdr3_aa: AWSLDRETQY

j_call: TRBJ2-5
v_call: TRBV6-5
cdr3_aa: ASSYSRLQASGVQETQY

j_call: TRBJ2-7
v_call: TRBV18
cdr3_aa: ASSPFQGDQYEQY

j_call: TRBJ2-5
v_call: TRBV27
cdr3_aa: ASSKGQGGQETQY

j_call: TRBJ2-1
v_call: TRBV5-5
cdr3_aa: ASSLFQGNEQF

j_call: TRBJ1-5
v_call: TRBV7-2
cdr3_aa: ASSLPGGSNQPQH

j_call: TRBJ2-7
v_call: TRBV5-5
cdr3_aa: ASSLLRGIPYEQY

j_call: TRBJ2-7
v_call: TRBV5-1
cdr3_aa: ASSPGHRDSYEQY

j_call: TRBJ2-3
v_call: TRBV5-6
cdr3_aa: ASSLALSGRDTQY

j_call: TRBJ1-5
v_call: TRBV12-3/TRBV12-4
cdr3_aa: ASSFGQLGQPQH

j_call: TRBJ1-2
v_call: TRBV28
cdr3_aa: ASSQGGFDYGYT

j_call: TRBJ2-3
v_call: TRBV20-1
cdr3_aa: SANLAGRTDTQY

j_call: TRBJ2-1
v_call: TRBV7-8
cdr3_aa: ASSRDRGRDNEQF

j_call: TRBJ2-5
v_call: TRBV20-1
cdr3_aa: SAKRLAGGSETQY

j_call: TRBJ1-3
v_call: TRBV9
cdr3_aa: ASSVAGTGNTIY